These 25 T cell receptor beta chains were all obtained from the same sample, sequenced in a study of shared clonotypes between healthy human individuals. Sequencing was performed with immunoSEQ multiplex PCR; in TCRdb, only in-frame clones are kept and a portion is missing. The data contain 1.6 million or so clones, over 95% of them seen just once; the ten biggest clones take up approximately 1.1%. Sequencing was done on a sample of naive CD4+ T cells sorted from blood. Stated subset: CD45RA+ positively selected. Receptors were obtained from a man aged 25 to 40 in good health.

The chain recombines TRBV5-1 with TRBJ2-4; possible D gene TRBD2, 5 bases. Trimming took off 5 bases at V and 6 bases at J, with 21 bases between the two ends. Germline V lookup: CDR1 SGHRS, CDR2 YFSETQ. This CDR3 spans 16 amino acids. CDR3: CASSTSGRGFGNIQYF. The DNA for the CDR3 is TGCGCCAGCAGTACCTCGGGTAGAGGGTTCGGAAACATTCAGTACTTC.

On this clone: Other DNA sequences of this sample code for an identical CDR3. The J gene is TRBJ1-5, the V gene TRBV18, with TRBD1 matching 7 bases. CDR1 and CDR2 (germline): KGHSH, LQKENI. With 2 bases clipped from V and 5 bases from J, the junction kept 0 bases outside the gene matches. CDR3 length: 13 residues. CDR3: CASSPDRDQPQHF. The CDR3 nucleotides are TGTGCCAGCTCACCAGACAGGGATCAGCCCCAGCATTTT.

The chain combines TRBV6-5 with TRBJ2-1; D is uncertain. V shed 2 bases and J shed 13 bases, with 9 bases lying between them. Germline V gives CDR1 MNHEY, CDR2 SVGAGI. There are 11 residues in the CDR3. The CDR3 nucleotides read TGTGCCAGCAGTTACAAGGGATCCCAGTTCTTC. Its translation: CASSYKGSQFF.

CDR3 region: CASSPSTTVPGNTIYF. The CDR3 DNA follows: TGTGCCAGCAGCCCGTCGACCACGGTCCCGGGAAACACCATATATTTT. This chain links TRBV9 with TRBJ1-3; D uncertain. The V end was cut by 4 bases, the J end by 4 bases, with 18 bases between. Germline V lookup: CDR1 SGDLS, CDR2 YYNGEE. The CDR3 length is 16 residues.

The genes are TRBV7-2 and TRBJ2-4, with a weak D call TRBD2 (5 bases). This CDR3 has 15 amino acids. Deletions cut 0 bases from V and 8 bases from J, with 14 bases between. CDR1 is SGHTA and CDR2 is FQGNSA in the germline V gene. DNA for the CDR3: TGTGCCAGCAGCTTAGCAGGCGGGTTCGGTCACATTCAGTACTTC. Translating it yields CASSLAGGFGHIQYF.

This chain links TRBV18 with TRBJ1-5, with D maybe TRBD1 (6 bases). V lost 3 bases, J lost 6 bases, and 12 bases lay in between. CDR1 is KGHSH, CDR2 LQKENI, per germline. This CDR3 contains 14 residues. The CDR3 nucleotides read TGTGCCAGCTCACCTAGGGGGGGGCCTCAGCCCCAGCATTTT. It yields the protein CASSPRGGPQPQHF. The full variable domain, its missing parts supplied by reference TRBV18 and TRBJ1-5, is NAGVMQNPRHLVRRRGQEARLRCSPMKGHSHVYWYRQLPEEGLKFMVYLQKENIIDESGMPKERFSAEFPKEGPSILRIQQVVRGDSAAYFCASSPRGGPQPQHFGDGTRLSIL.

This chain's CDR3 is CASSQRDQRGEQYF. CDR3 DNA sequence: TGCGCCAGCAGCCAGAGGGATCAGCGGGGCGAGCAGTACTTC. The gene calls are TRBV4-3 and TRBJ2-7, with TRBD2 identical over 7 bases. The CDR3 runs to 14 residues. Germline V gene sequence: CDR1 LGHNA, CDR2 YSLEER. Losses at the gene ends were 3 bases for V and 6 bases for J; bases not matched to a gene: 8.

This chain joins TRBV7-2 and TRBJ1-2; the D gene is possibly TRBD1 (5 bases). In germline, CDR1 is SGHTA, CDR2 FQGNSA. The CDR3 is 13 residues long. V was pared by 3 bases and J by 5 bases, with 10 bases between. CDR3 DNA sequence: TGTGCCAGCAGCTTGGGGGGACTATATGGCTACACCTTC. Translation: CASSLGGLYGYTF.

The V call is TRBV27, the J call TRBJ2-7; 9 bases line up with TRBD2. Germline V gene data show CDR1 as MNHEY and CDR2 as SMNVEV (reference sequence). The CDR3 has 15 amino acids. The J segment lost 0 bases and the V segment lost 7 bases, leaving 7 bases of the junction unmatched. The CDR3 nucleotides are TGTGCCAGCACCCCAAGCGGGAGGCCCTCCTACGAGCAGTACTTC. It codes for CASTPSGRPSYEQYF.

This clone was counted once. The chain recombines TRBV6-5 with TRBJ2-7, with 8 bases lining up with TRBD2. V dropped 4 bases and J dropped 1; count of bases not matched to a gene: 9. Germline V lookup: CDR1 MNHEY, CDR2 SVGAGI. CDR3 length: 16 residues. The CDR3 region is CASSFSSRLASYEQYF. CDR3 sequence (DNA): TGTGCCAGCAGTTTCTCGTCACGACTAGCGTCCTACGAGCAGTACTTC.

The rearrangement joins TRBV28 to TRBJ1-3; the D gene is possibly TRBD1 (5 bases). The V end lost 3 bases, the J end lost 4 bases, and 10 bases lay between the germline ends. Germline V gives CDR1 MDHEN, CDR2 SYDVKM. CDR3 length: 14 residues. The DNA for the CDR3 is TGTGCCAGCAGTTTTCGGGGGAGAGGAAACACCATATATTTT. Translating it yields CASSFRGRGNTIYF.

The V gene is TRBV4-1, the J gene TRBJ2-7; 10 bases agree with TRBD2. The CDR3 is 18 residues long. V dropped 4 bases and J dropped 3; count of bases not matched to a gene: 15. Germline V gives CDR1 MGHRA, CDR2 YSYEKL. The CDR3: CASSPLGGLAGAFYEQYF. The CDR3, as DNA: TGCGCCAGCAGCCCCTTAGGAGGGCTAGCGGGAGCATTCTACGAGCAGTACTTC.

The chain recombines TRBV4-3 with TRBJ2-7; TRBD1 might be the D (6 bases). The CDR3 has 16 residues. Germline CDR1 LGHNA, CDR2 YSLEER. The V gene lost 0 bases and the J gene lost 2 bases, with 14 bases spanning the gap. The CDR3 reads CASSQDRDKATYEQYF. The CDR3 DNA follows: TGCGCCAGCAGCCAAGATAGGGACAAGGCCACCTACGAGCAGTACTTC.

The V and J genes are TRBV10-1 and TRBJ1-5; 10 positions match TRBD1. This CDR3 has 15 residues. Trimming removed 7 bases from V and 2 bases from J; junction bases left unmatched: 5. Looked up from germline, CDR1 is WNHNN and CDR2 is SYGVQD (reference sequence). The CDR3, as DNA: TGCGCCAGCACGACAGGGGGCTGGGGCAATCAGCCCCAGCATTTT. Encoded protein: CASTTGGWGNQPQHF.

This chain connects TRBV10-3 to TRBJ2-7; 7 positions match TRBD1. This CDR3 has 15 amino acids. Trimming cost V 5 bases and J 1 base; bases outside gene matches: 8. CDR1 is ENHRY and CDR2 is SYGVKD in the germline V gene. The CDR3 DNA reads TGTGCCATCAGTAAAGATACAGGGGAATCCTACGAGCAGTACTTC. The encoded protein is CAISKDTGESYEQYF.

This chain's CDR3 is CASSQHGRALEDTQYF. The CDR3 region has the DNA TGTGCCAGCAGCCAGCACGGGAGGGCCTTGGAAGATACGCAGTATTTT. V is TRBV14 and J is TRBJ2-3; 8 bases map to TRBD2. V dropped 3 bases and J dropped 5; count of bases not matched to a gene: 10. CDR3 size: 16 residues. Germline CDR1 reads SGHDN; CDR2 reads FVKESK.

The chain is built from TRBV29-1 and TRBJ2-2, with a possible D match to TRBD2 (5 bases). V gave up 6 bases and J gave up 1 base, with 15 bases separating them. The germline V gene encodes CDR1 SQVTM and CDR2 ANQGSEA. CDR3 size: 15 residues. The chain's CDR3 is CSVRPEGRNTGELFF. Written as DNA, the CDR3 is TGCAGCGTCCGCCCCGAGGGCCGGAACACCGGGGAGCTGTTTTTT.

Concerning this clone: The sample contains more than one DNA sequence encoding this CDR3. The rearrangement joins TRBV19 to TRBJ2-2, with D maybe TRBD2 (7 bases). V lost 3 bases to trimming and J lost 2 bases, with 13 bases between them. Germline CDR1 is LNHDA and CDR2 is SQIVND (reference sequence). This CDR3 comprises 16 residues. In DNA form, the CDR3 reads TGTGCCAGTAGTATCCCGGGGGGCCCAAACACCGGGGAGCTGTTTTTT. This codes for CASSIPGGPNTGELFF.

The chain has TRBV18 and TRBJ2-1; 12 bases match TRBD2. V lost 6 bases to trimming and J lost 5 bases; unmatched junction nucleotides: 5. The germline V gene encodes CDR1 KGHSH and CDR2 LQKENI. The CDR3 has 15 amino acids. CDR3 protein: CASSELAGGNNEQFF. CDR3 coding DNA: TGTGCCAGCTCGGAACTAGCGGGAGGTAACAATGAGCAGTTCTTC.

This rearrangement joins TRBV7-9 to TRBJ2-7; TRBD1 is a possible D gene (5 bases). The germline V and J ends were trimmed by 3 bases and 0 bases, with 12 bases remaining between them. The CDR3 loop spans 15 amino acids. From germline, CDR1 is SEHNR and CDR2 FQNEAQ (reference sequence). The CDR3 DNA reads as TGTGCCAGCAGCTTCAGGGTGGGTAGCTCCTACGAGCAGTACTTC. Translating gives CASSFRVGSSYEQYF.

This sequence joins TRBV28 and TRBJ2-7, with 9 positions matching TRBD1. Unmatched junction bases numbered 8, after V lost 7 bases and J lost 4 bases. The V gene's germline CDR1 is MDHEN and CDR2 SYDVKM. CDR3 length equals 14 residues. Written as DNA, the CDR3 is TGTGCCAGCAATTACCCGGGGACAGGGTACGAGCAGTACTTC. Protein: CASNYPGTGYEQYF.

The chain links TRBV5-1 to TRBJ2-1, with 12 bases aligning to TRBD2. CDR1 is SGHRS and CDR2 is YFSETQ in the germline V gene. V was pared by 0 bases and J by 4 bases, with 14 bases of the junction left unmatched. The CDR3 contains 20 residues. The CDR3 region is CASSLGLAGGTNIKYNEQFF. The CDR3, as DNA: TGCGCCAGCAGCTTGGGTCTAGCGGGAGGGACGAATATCAAATACAATGAGCAGTTCTTC.

V gene TRBV28 combines with J gene TRBJ1-1, with unresolved D. CDR3 size: 16 residues. The V gene's germline CDR1 is MDHEN and CDR2 SYDVKM. V was cut by 3 bases and J by 0 bases, with 14 bases left in between. The CDR3 nucleotides read TGTGCCAGCAGTTTTAGGGCCATTCCCATGAACACTGAAGCTTTCTTT. It is translated as CASSFRAIPMNTEAFF.

The gene calls are TRBV10-1 and TRBJ2-5; tentative D call: TRBD2 (5 bases). Between the trimmed V and J ends, which lost 6 bases and 4 bases, there was a span of 15 bases. Germline CDR1 is WNHNN and CDR2 is SYGVQD (reference sequence). This CDR3 region has 14 residues. In DNA, the CDR3 is TGCGCCAGCAGCTCCGGGCTAGCTGTAGAGACCCAGTACTTC. It translates to CASSSGLAVETQYF.

V is TRBV19 and J is TRBJ1-2; a possible D gene is TRBD1 (5 bases). Germline lookup yields CDR1 LNHDA and CDR2 SQIVND (reference sequence). This CDR3 region has 15 residues. V gave up 6 bases and J gave up 2 bases, with 16 bases separating them. The CDR3 sequence is CASRGRAHKNYGYTF. In nucleotides, the CDR3 is TGTGCCAGTAGGGGCAGGGCCCATAAGAACTATGGCTACACCTTC.